This T cell receptor (beta chain) originates from a study of blood T cell repertoires in COVID-19. Overall study: The study drew acute and convalescent COVID-19 samples from the United States, Italy and Spain. PBMCs, B-cell-depleted T cells, or T cells were the source of the cDNA or gDNA that made up the material.

Per the original methods: It was from reference gene primer amplification that nucleated cell counts were estimated. The data were produced by immunoSEQ multiplex PCR, yet TCRdb's version contains in-frame clones alone and is incomplete. D and trimming come from the DNA, and the V and J calls and clone size come from that table. The top ten hold 11% of the sample, which has about 270,000 clones, around 85% seen once. Germline V gene lookup returns CDR1 PRHDT and CDR2 FYEKMQ (reference sequence). This CDR3 comprises 14 residues. V shed 3 bases and J shed 5 bases, with 14 bases lying between them. Sequencing was carried out using peripheral blood. The chain uses TRBV13 and TRBJ2-7; the D gene is possibly TRBD1 (6 bases). The sequence came from a woman in her 70s with acute or convalescent COVID-19. The chain's CDR3 is CASSFRSGAHEQYF. CDR3 DNA: TGTGCCAGCAGCTTCCGTTCAGGGGCCCACGAGCAGTACTTC.